A selection of T cell receptor beta chains follows, all from one sample in a study of T cell responses to AZD1222 COVID-19 vaccine. Assay used: immunoSEQ multiplex PCR; TCRdb lists only in-frame clones, some missing. The sample holds around 120,000 clones, under 95% seen once. The sample here was peripheral blood, taken 28 days after the second AZD1222 dose. The receptors stem from an adult who received the AZD1222 COVID-19 vaccine. The CDR3 runs from the conserved cysteine through the conserved F or W. The order of the fields is CDR3 protein, V gene, CDR3 length, D gene, J gene. The D gene is left open where the match is weak.

CDR3aa: CASSQYSQGLLSNQPQHF; v_gene: TRBV5-6; len: 18; d_gene: -; j_gene: TRBJ1-5
CDR3aa: CASSVEGSRQETQYF; v_gene: TRBV9; len: 15; d_gene: -; j_gene: TRBJ2-5
CDR3aa: CASSDSLNTEAFF; v_gene: TRBV19; len: 13; d_gene: -; j_gene: TRBJ1-1
CDR3aa: CASSSAAIMNTEAFF; v_gene: TRBV5-4; len: 15; d_gene: -; j_gene: TRBJ1-1
CDR3aa: CASSRGQGGGRGYTF; v_gene: TRBV19; len: 15; d_gene: -; j_gene: TRBJ1-2
CDR3aa: CASSEDGHKNNEQFF; v_gene: TRBV10-2; len: 15; d_gene: -; j_gene: TRBJ2-1
CDR3aa: CASGLSTGPQETQYF; v_gene: TRBV6-5; len: 15; d_gene: -; j_gene: TRBJ2-5
CDR3aa: CASSSTGTGDGYTF; v_gene: TRBV5-1; len: 14; d_gene: TRBD1; j_gene: TRBJ1-2
CDR3aa: CATLPGGLPPTEAFF; v_gene: TRBV19; len: 15; d_gene: -; j_gene: TRBJ1-1
CDR3aa: CARKTGRPGELFF; v_gene: TRBV19; len: 13; d_gene: -; j_gene: TRBJ2-2
CDR3aa: CASSINTGVADTQYF; v_gene: TRBV5-1; len: 15; d_gene: TRBD1; j_gene: TRBJ2-3
CDR3aa: CASSVPETQYF; v_gene: TRBV2; len: 11; d_gene: -; j_gene: TRBJ2-5
CDR3aa: CASSSAPFEKLFF; v_gene: TRBV7-9; len: 13; d_gene: -; j_gene: TRBJ1-4
CDR3aa: CASSLGRGLYEQYF; v_gene: TRBV7-8; len: 14; d_gene: -; j_gene: TRBJ2-7
CDR3aa: CASSEVGSHNEQFF; v_gene: TRBV6-4; len: 14; d_gene: -; j_gene: TRBJ2-1
CDR3aa: CASSGGQGVYGYTF; v_gene: TRBV25-1; len: 14; d_gene: TRBD1; j_gene: TRBJ1-2
CDR3aa: CASSSQWDSYEQYF; v_gene: TRBV7-2; len: 14; d_gene: -; j_gene: TRBJ2-7
CDR3aa: CAIRRLGAEAFF; v_gene: TRBV10-3; len: 12; d_gene: -; j_gene: TRBJ1-1
CDR3aa: CASSDRTTNEKLFF; v_gene: TRBV6-1; len: 14; d_gene: -; j_gene: TRBJ1-4
CDR3aa: CASRPRSDTQYF; v_gene: TRBV27; len: 12; d_gene: -; j_gene: TRBJ2-3
CDR3aa: CASNRATEAFF; v_gene: TRBV6-5; len: 11; d_gene: -; j_gene: TRBJ1-1
CDR3aa: CASSLGSSYNEQFF; v_gene: TRBV7-2; len: 14; d_gene: -; j_gene: TRBJ2-1
CDR3aa: CASSLLTGVGNTIYF; v_gene: TRBV5-6; len: 15; d_gene: TRBD1; j_gene: TRBJ1-3
CDR3aa: CASSLGGGTDTQYF; v_gene: TRBV19; len: 14; d_gene: -; j_gene: TRBJ2-3
CDR3aa: CASSAGSSYEQYF; v_gene: TRBV5-6; len: 13; d_gene: -; j_gene: TRBJ2-7
CDR3aa: CASKKSWRGGTDNEQFF; v_gene: TRBV5-6; len: 17; d_gene: TRBD2; j_gene: TRBJ2-1
CDR3aa: CASSVAGVKDTQYF; v_gene: TRBV10-2; len: 14; d_gene: TRBD2; j_gene: TRBJ2-3
CDR3aa: CAWSQLQGLMNTEAFF; v_gene: TRBV30; len: 16; d_gene: -; j_gene: TRBJ1-1
CDR3aa: CASQRDSSNTGELFF; v_gene: TRBV2; len: 15; d_gene: -; j_gene: TRBJ2-2